The following is a TCR beta chain sequence with its context. Its target is unknown. The data stem from a study of beta chain features in type 1 diabetes. Trimming cost V 0 bases and J 7 bases, with 11 bases left between them. There are 14 residues in the CDR3. CDR1 and CDR2 from the germline V gene are SGHRS and YFSETQ. The study reverse transcribed the entire isolated RNA, so it sequenced expressed TCRB transcripts. The method was immunoSEQ multiplex PCR; TCRdb's version includes in-frame clones alone and lacks a portion of them. The sample has 350,000 to 450,000 clones, roughly 16% seen once. Per donor, one heparinised blood draw averaged about 110 mL. Study-wide points: A potential PCR bias toward shorter templates would be equal in patient and control samples. The influence of HLA type on TCRB rearrangement stayed undetermined.

This chain connects TRBV5-1 to TRBJ2-1; a possible D gene is TRBD2 (5 bases). The specimen sequenced was naive CD4+ T cells from blood. The receptor's source is a woman younger than 30 in good health. This chain's CDR3 is CASSLGGFLNEQFF. The CDR3 DNA is TGCGCCAGCAGCTTGGGCGGGTTTCTGAATGAGCAGTTCTTC.